A selection of T cell receptor beta chains follows, all from one sample in a study of blood T cell repertoires in COVID-19. Produced via immunoSEQ multiplex PCR; TCRdb's table is partial and in-frame only. Of 90,000 or so clones listed, about 85% are singletons. The sequenced sample was peripheral blood. Source of these receptors: a human donor in a cohort sampled during active COVID-19. Both conserved end residues are part of each CDR3. Expanded clones get a size class; other rows say once, few or many, or leave the size out.

CDR3 protein,J gene,V gene,clone size
CASSRVGQGMNTEAFF,TRBJ1-1,TRBV18,.
CASSNIYRGHYGYTF,TRBJ1-2,TRBV6-5,.
CASSGQPDTQYF,TRBJ2-3,TRBV2,once
CASSFLAGVETQYF,TRBJ2-5,TRBV28,.
CASSGGPGPTDTQYF,TRBJ2-3,TRBV2,.
CAISEFLASSETQYF,TRBJ2-5,TRBV10-3,.
CASSQEIMQGSQPQHF,TRBJ1-5,TRBV4-2,.
CASSINLLSGANVLTF,TRBJ2-6,TRBV19,.
CASSPPWDRAYEQYF,TRBJ2-7,TRBV18,.
CASGPLAEGGEQYF,TRBJ2-7,TRBV27,.
CASSLGGAGKVDTQYF,TRBJ2-3,TRBV5-5,.
CASSLPRQGAGTQYF,TRBJ2-5,TRBV7-2,.
CASKVLGLAYEQYF,TRBJ2-7,TRBV6-5,.
CATSRVGTGSYTGELFF,TRBJ2-2,TRBV15,few
CASSLPQRDTQYF,TRBJ2-3,TRBV28,.
CASRAGPLQETQYF,TRBJ2-5,TRBV19,.
CASSLGGDTDTQYF,TRBJ2-3,TRBV5-1,.
CASSVGVLASGYYEQYF,TRBJ2-7,TRBV9,once
CASTHLRDSMNTEAFF,TRBJ1-1,TRBV4-2,.
CASSYEAVGTSGEQYF,TRBJ2-7,TRBV6-2/TRBV6-3,once
CASSQRLAGGNEQFF,TRBJ2-1,TRBV7-3,.
CASSRSSVETQYF,TRBJ2-5,TRBV7-3,.
CASAGGASYGYTF,TRBJ1-2,TRBV27,.
CASSLARGGQTEAFF,TRBJ1-1,TRBV11-2,few
CAITADWGQPQHF,TRBJ1-5,TRBV10-3,few
CASSQDPLKYRGLGYGYTF,TRBJ1-2,TRBV4-1,.
CASSLGQAVAKNIQYF,TRBJ2-4,TRBV6-2/TRBV6-3,once
CASSPGQGWDEQFF,TRBJ2-1,TRBV11-3,.
CASSPDGTSGYNEQFF,TRBJ2-1,TRBV4-2,.
CASTNAGRERGYTF,TRBJ1-2,TRBV19,.
CASSTGTGGYEQYF,TRBJ2-7,TRBV11-1,many
CASGPGTSGKETQYF,TRBJ2-5,TRBV12-5,.
CASILSGITDTQYF,TRBJ2-3,TRBV7-9,.
CASSSYWNTEAFF,TRBJ1-1,TRBV12-3/TRBV12-4,.
CASSYKGAGRYEQYF,TRBJ2-7,TRBV6-2/TRBV6-3,.
CASSLPSGRAEDTQYF,TRBJ2-3,TRBV27,.
CATSDQGGPQHF,TRBJ1-5,TRBV24-1,.
CASSIVTGGARYSGANVLTF,TRBJ2-6,TRBV19,.